Shown below are 26 T cell receptor beta chains from a single sample sequenced in a study of identical twins. TCRdb ran MiXCR on the 5' RACE reads and lists one entry per CDR3 protein. The sample shows over 250,000 distinct CDR3 sequences, around 9.7% of them seen only once. These data are also associated with another study on yellow fever vaccine responses in identical twins.

The material sequenced was CD8+ T cells sorted from blood. These TCRs come from a woman aged 18 to 35 in good health.

This clonotype was seen ten or more times. J is TRBJ1-3 and V is TRBV12-3 or TRBV12-4; D might be TRBD1 (6 bases). V was pared by 7 bases and J by 0 bases, with 13 bases between. The CDR3 loop spans 15 amino acids. For the CDR3, the DNA is TGTGCCAGCAAGCCGCAACAGGGCTCTGGAAACACCATATATTTT. Its protein product is CASKPQQGSGNTIYF.

The V and J genes are TRBV5-1 and TRBJ2-7; maybe TRBD1 (6 bases). Germline CDR1 SGHRS, CDR2 YFSETQ. V shed 4 bases and J shed 5 bases, with 7 bases lying between them. CDR3 length: 11 amino acids. The CDR3 loop reads CASSGGHEQYF. DNA for the CDR3: TGCGCCAGCAGCGGGGGCCACGAGCAGTACTTC.

This clonotype has a count of ten or more. The chain has TRBV5-1 and TRBJ2-1; TRBD2 matches 7 bases. The CDR3 consists of 20 residues. Per the germline V gene, CDR1 is SGHRS and CDR2 is YFSETQ. The junction had 21 bases not matched to a gene; V was cut back by 0 bases and J by 6 bases. The CDR3, as DNA: TGCGCCAGCAGCTTGGAGCAGGGTGTTTTGCTAGCGGCCCAGTCCAATGAGCAGTTCTTC. Encoded protein: CASSLEQGVLLAAQSNEQFF.

Ten or more counts support this clonotype. The genes are TRBV7-9 and TRBJ1-4, with 7 bases identical to TRBD1. J was trimmed by 7 bases and V by 4 bases; bases with no gene match: 6. CDR1 and CDR2 from the germline V gene are SEHNR and FQNEAQ (reference sequence). This CDR3 comprises 14 residues. In DNA form, the CDR3 reads TGTGCCAGCAGCTCCCGACAGGGAAGTGAAAAACTGTTTTTT. Its translation is CASSSRQGSEKLFF.

Only a few counts were recorded for this clonotype. J is TRBJ2-5 and V is TRBV4-1; D gene uncertain. The CDR3 sequence is 14 residues long. Trimming stripped 0 bases from V and 0 bases from J, with 5 bases between. Per germline, CDR1 MGHRA and CDR2 YSYEKL. CDR3 sequence (DNA): TGCGCCAGCAGCCAAGATCCCCACCAAGAGACCCAGTACTTC. Its protein is CASSQDPHQETQYF.

The chain couples TRBV5-1 to TRBJ2-7, with a tentative D call TRBD1 (6 bases). V was cut by 4 bases and J by 0 bases, with 14 bases left in between. From germline, CDR1 is SGHRS and CDR2 YFSETQ. CDR3 length equals 15 residues. The CDR3 loop is CASSKDSPSSYEQYF. The CDR3 coding sequence is TGCGCCAGCAGCAAGGACAGCCCTAGCTCCTACGAGCAGTACTTC.

A note on this clonotype: Because the CDR3 is missing its conserved closing phenylalanine or tryptophan, this is likely a read error. This chain connects TRBV20-1 to TRBJ2-7; D uncertain. The length of the CDR3 is 13 residues. Germline lookup yields CDR1 DFQATT and CDR2 SNEGSKA (reference sequence). The V end lost 3 bases, the J end lost 7 bases, and 16 bases lay between the germline ends. CDR3 region: CSARRPGSFEQYY. The CDR3 DNA is TGCAGTGCTAGGCGACCCGGATCTTTTGAGCAGTACTAC.

This clonotype was seen many times. J is TRBJ2-3 and V is TRBV29-1, with a weak D call TRBD2 (5 bases). The CDR3 extends over 15 amino acids. CDR1 and CDR2 (germline): SQVTM, ANQGSEA. V was shortened by 0 bases and J by 3 bases, with 13 bases between the two germline ends. The CDR3, as DNA: TGCAGCGTTGAAGATCGTGGGAGTCTAACAGATACGCAGTATTTT. The encoded protein is CSVEDRGSLTDTQYF.

The rearrangement joins TRBV7-8 to TRBJ1-5, with 10 bases that match TRBD1. The CDR3 loop spans 14 amino acids. V lost 6 bases to trimming and J lost 5 bases; unmatched junction nucleotides: 4. The germline gives CDR1 SGHVS, CDR2 FQNEAQ. CDR3 sequence: CASSRDRGDQPQHF. Written as DNA, the CDR3 is TGTGCCAGCAGTCGGGACAGGGGAGATCAGCCCCAGCATTTT.

The V and J genes are TRBV7-9 and TRBJ1-1, with D unclear. Deletions cut 0 bases from V and 0 bases from J, with 8 bases between. The CDR3 covers 15 residues. Germline CDR1 and CDR2: SEHNR and FQNEAQ (reference sequence). In nucleotides, the CDR3 is TGTGCCAGCAGCTTAGCGCGGGGTTTGAACACTGAAGCTTTCTTT. Amino acid sequence: CASSLARGLNTEAFF. The full variable domain, in which reference TRBV7-9 and TRBJ1-1 provide the parts outside the CDR3, is DTGVSQNPRHKITKRGQNVTFRCDPISEHNRLYWYRQTLGQGPEFLTYFQNEAQLEKSRLLSDRFSAERPKGSFSTLEIQRTEQGDSAMYLCASSLARGLNTEAFFGQGTRLTVV.

Turning to this clonotype: This could be a read error, since a much larger clone is one nucleotide away. The chain carries TRBV7-9 and TRBJ2-1; a possible D gene is TRBD1 (6 bases). The germline V gene encodes CDR1 SEHNR and CDR2 FQNEAQ (reference sequence). The V gene lost 3 bases and the J gene lost 2 bases, with 11 bases spanning the gap. The CDR3 has 15 residues. CDR3 residues: CASSFGSGAYNEQFF. Written as DNA, the CDR3 is TGTGCCAGCAGCTTTGGGTCAGGGGCCTACAATGAGCAGTTCTTC.

This clonotype was recorded at least ten times. This chain joins TRBV12-3 or TRBV12-4 and TRBJ2-7; D may be TRBD1 or TRBD2 (5 bases each). The CDR3 runs 12 residues. V lost 10 bases and J lost 1, with 11 bases in between. CDR3 sequence reads: CAIGTHSYEQYF. The CDR3 region has the DNA TGTGCCATTGGGACGCATTCCTACGAGCAGTACTTC.

This sequence joins TRBV2 and TRBJ1-4; 8 nucleotides agree with TRBD1. The CDR3 is 12 residues long. V trimming: 6 bases; J trimming: 8 bases; junction bases outside the gene matches: 2. Germline loops: CDR1 SNHLY, CDR2 FYNNEI. The CDR3 DNA reads TGTGCCAGCAGGGACAGGGCAGAAAAACTGTTTTTT. It specifies CASRDRAEKLFF.

This chain uses TRBV6-6 with TRBJ2-3; D is uncertain. Per the germline V gene, CDR1 is MNHNY and CDR2 is SVGAGI (reference sequence). The ends were cut back, 2 bases at V and 5 bases at J, with 8 bases in the middle. This CDR3 region has 13 residues. This chain's CDR3 is CASSYQAGDTQYF. Here the CDR3 DNA reads TGTGCCAGCAGTTACCAAGCTGGAGATACGCAGTATTTT.

CDR3: CASSPRGGRYEQYF. The DNA for the CDR3 is TGTGCCAGCAGCCCTCGGGGGGGCCGCTACGAGCAGTACTTC. V usage is TRBV7-3 and J usage is TRBJ2-7, with 8 bases lining up with TRBD2. With V trimmed by 5 bases and J by 3 bases, 6 bases remained unmatched. The CDR3 runs to 14 residues. From germline, CDR1 is SGHTA and CDR2 FQGTGA.

There are many counts of this clonotype. This chain links TRBV20-1 with TRBJ2-2; D may be TRBD2 (6 bases). The germline V gene encodes CDR1 DFQATT and CDR2 SNEGSKA (reference sequence). Between the trimmed V and J ends, which lost 6 bases and 4 bases, there was a span of 18 bases. The CDR3 consists of 15 residues. CDR3 protein: CSAGGGLGSTGELFF. The DNA of the CDR3 is TGCAGTGCCGGTGGAGGGCTGGGGTCCACCGGGGAGCTGTTTTTT.

The CDR3 bases are TGTGCCAGCAGTACCCGGGGTACGGAGTCCGGGGAGCTGTTTTTT. Protein: CASSTRGTESGELFF. The chain recombines TRBV6-1 with TRBJ2-2, with D possibly matching TRBD2 (5 bases). The germline CDR1 and CDR2 sequences are MNHNS and SASEGT. This CDR3 has 15 residues. Trimming stripped 5 bases from V and 6 bases from J, with 16 bases between.

The V gene is TRBV21-1, the J gene TRBJ2-1; the table assigns TRBD1, which was not confirmed against the DNA. TRBV21-1 is described as a pseudogene. This CDR3 region has 14 residues. The CDR3 DNA sequence: TGTGCCAGCAGCAATCGTGGGGGATGCGGTGAGCAGTTCTTC. Its translation is CASSNRGGCGEQFF.

V is TRBV18 and J is TRBJ2-7; TRBD2 agrees at 8 bases. J was trimmed by 4 bases and V by 2 bases; bases with no gene match: 10. Germline values: CDR1 KGHSH, CDR2 LQKENI. The CDR3 loop spans 16 amino acids. The chain's CDR3 is CASSPFPAGEIYEQYF. The CDR3 bases are TGTGCCAGCTCACCATTTCCAGCGGGAGAAATTTACGAGCAGTACTTC.

This rearrangement joins TRBV24-1 to TRBJ2-3; D is perhaps TRBD2 (5 bases). CDR1 and CDR2 (germline): KGHDR, SFDVKD. V gave up 3 bases and J gave up 0 bases, with 18 bases separating them. The CDR3 covers 18 residues. The CDR3 coding sequence is TGTGCCACCAGTGATATCACGAGACTAAAGCCGAGCACAGATACGCAGTATTTT. Translation gives CATSDITRLKPSTDTQYF.

The table lists this clonotype with many counts. The chain recombines TRBV7-2 with TRBJ2-7; D gene unclear. CDR1 is SGHTA, CDR2 FQGNSA, per germline. The CDR3 length is 14 residues. V shed 0 bases and J shed 3 bases, with 9 bases lying between them. The CDR3 region has the DNA TGTGCCAGCAGCTTAGCAGGGTTTCTCTACGAGCAGTACTTC. Amino acids: CASSLAGFLYEQYF.

In its sample, this clonotype was seen many times. This sequence joins TRBV10-3 and TRBJ2-2; TRBD2 matches at 10 bases. Per the germline V gene, CDR1 is ENHRY and CDR2 is SYGVKD. V was pared by 3 bases and J by 4 bases, with 11 bases of the junction left unmatched. This CDR3 contains 18 residues. The CDR3: CAISDWLAGVDGTGELFF. CDR3 nucleotides: TGTGCCATCAGTGATTGGCTAGCGGGAGTCGATGGCACCGGGGAGCTGTTTTTT.

V gene TRBV11-2 combines with J gene TRBJ1-2, with 7 bases lining up with TRBD1. CDR3 length: 11 residues. Germline values: CDR1 SGHAT, CDR2 FQNNGV. The J segment lost 11 bases and the V segment lost 5 bases, leaving 5 bases of the junction unmatched. CDR3 region: CASSAGTDYTF. Here the CDR3 DNA reads TGTGCCAGCAGCGCCGGGACAGATTACACCTTC.

The sample holds many counts of this clonotype. The chain carries TRBV4-3 and TRBJ1-2, with TRBD1 identical over 10 bases. Germline CDR1 LGHNA, CDR2 YSLEER. The CDR3 is 15 residues long. Trimming at V came to 3 bases and at J to 6 bases, leaving 7 bases not matched to a gene. This CDR3 reads CASSQSRTGGDGYTF. Here the CDR3 DNA reads TGCGCCAGCAGCCAGAGTAGGACAGGGGGGGATGGCTACACCTTC.

This chain links TRBV7-9 with TRBJ2-7; no definite D call. Germline V gene sequence: CDR1 SEHNR, CDR2 FQNEAQ (reference sequence). CDR3 size: 14 residues. The V and J ends lost 1 base and 2 bases respectively, with 9 bases between them. CDR3 nucleotides: TGTGCCAGCAGCTTAGGTCTCTCTACCTACGAGCAGTACTTC. Its translation: CASSLGLSTYEQYF.

This clonotype appeared a few times. V usage is TRBV11-2 and J usage is TRBJ1-5; D uncertain. The germline gives CDR1 SGHAT, CDR2 FQNNGV. Trimming took 1 base from V and 6 from J, leaving 10 bases between them. The CDR3 extends over 14 amino acids. The CDR3 loop reads CASSLAPGSQPQHF. CDR3 nucleotides: TGTGCCAGCAGCTTAGCCCCGGGGAGTCAGCCCCAGCATTTT.